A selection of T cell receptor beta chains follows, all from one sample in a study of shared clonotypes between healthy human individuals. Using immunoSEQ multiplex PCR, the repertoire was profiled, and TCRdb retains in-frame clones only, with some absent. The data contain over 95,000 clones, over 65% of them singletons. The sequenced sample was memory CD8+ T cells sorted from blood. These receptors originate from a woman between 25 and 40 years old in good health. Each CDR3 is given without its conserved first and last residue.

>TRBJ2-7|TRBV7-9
ASSLVVDVGHEQY
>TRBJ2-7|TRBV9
ASSGNLFDEQY
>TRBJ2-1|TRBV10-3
AISESKASGDNNEQF
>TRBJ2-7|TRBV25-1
ASTDRDGESYEQY
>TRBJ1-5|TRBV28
ASSLLRGSQPQH
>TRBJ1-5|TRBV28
ASRRGTGINQPQH
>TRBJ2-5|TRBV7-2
ASSFGQKETQY
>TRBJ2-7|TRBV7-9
ASSLVFGPYEQY
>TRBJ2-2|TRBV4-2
ASSHGGPGEPGELF
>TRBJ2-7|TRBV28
ASRRGTGLGYEQY
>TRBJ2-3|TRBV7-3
ASSRQGTKTSTDTQY
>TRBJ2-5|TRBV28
ASRFSTELIQETQY
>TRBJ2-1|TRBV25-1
ASSGVAGRSYNEQF
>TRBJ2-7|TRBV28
ASNGLAGGSYEQY
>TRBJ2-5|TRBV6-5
ASSYSSGTQY
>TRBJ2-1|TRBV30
AWRRGGYNEQF
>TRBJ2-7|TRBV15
ATTDGYEQY
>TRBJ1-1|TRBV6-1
ASRDREVTEAF
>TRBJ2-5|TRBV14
ASSLLGTRGETQY
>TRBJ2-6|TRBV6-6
ASSPIRSGANVLT
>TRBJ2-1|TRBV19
ASSSLAGAYNEQF
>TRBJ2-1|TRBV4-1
ASSPTGGAGAGNEQF
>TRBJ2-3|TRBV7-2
ARLSGSDTQY
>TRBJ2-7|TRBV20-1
SAPGTYEQY
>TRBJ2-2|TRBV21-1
ASSKGTSVTGELF
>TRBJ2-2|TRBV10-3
ASSPSAGNAGELF
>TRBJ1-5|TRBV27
ASSLYRSQPQH
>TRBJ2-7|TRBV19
ASSKQLTSYEQY
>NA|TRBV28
ASSLREGLFEQY
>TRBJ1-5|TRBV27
ASSPLGQGNQPQH
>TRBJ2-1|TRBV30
AWNAGGSYNEQF
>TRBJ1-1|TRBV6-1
ASSENSYRGLTEAF
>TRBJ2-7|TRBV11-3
ASSFGLAGEQY
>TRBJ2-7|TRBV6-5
ASSYSTWSWEQY
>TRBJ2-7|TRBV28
ASSGLGQLGEQY
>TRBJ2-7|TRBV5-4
ASSQELDSPYEQY
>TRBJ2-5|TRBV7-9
ASSLTRQLGTQY
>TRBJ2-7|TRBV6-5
ASSYSGEVHEQY